What follows is one T cell receptor beta chain and its context. This entry is derived from a study of cytomegalovirus exposure and HLA in healthy donors. PCR amplification relied on 60 Vbeta primers (plus 13 Jbeta primers). Sequencing was performed with immunoSEQ multiplex PCR; in TCRdb, only in-frame clones are kept and a portion is missing. Of around 99,000 clones listed, 65% to 85% are singletons. With V trimmed by 5 bases and J by 3 bases, 6 bases remained unmatched. The CDR3 has 15 amino acids. The germline V gene encodes CDR1 SGHVS and CDR2 FNYEAQ. The J gene is TRBJ2-1, the V gene TRBV7-6, with 8 bases aligning to TRBD2. The clonotype originates from a man younger than 30 in good health and CMV-seronegative. The sequenced sample consisted of PBMCs. CDR3 residues: CASSPGGGYYNEQFF. CDR3 DNA: TGTGCCAGCAGCCCCGGCGGGGGGTACTACAATGAGCAGTTCTTC.